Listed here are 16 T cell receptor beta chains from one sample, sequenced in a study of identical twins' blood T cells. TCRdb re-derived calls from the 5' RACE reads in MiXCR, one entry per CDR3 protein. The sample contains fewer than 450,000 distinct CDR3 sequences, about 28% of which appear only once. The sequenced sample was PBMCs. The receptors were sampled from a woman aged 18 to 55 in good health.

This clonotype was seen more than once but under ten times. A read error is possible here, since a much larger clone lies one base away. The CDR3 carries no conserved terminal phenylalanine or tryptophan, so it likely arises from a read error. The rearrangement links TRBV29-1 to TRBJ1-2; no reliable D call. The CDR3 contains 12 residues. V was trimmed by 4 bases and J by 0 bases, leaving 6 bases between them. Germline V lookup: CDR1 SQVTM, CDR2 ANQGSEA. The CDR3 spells CSVGTANYGYTL. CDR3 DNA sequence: TGCAGCGTTGGAACAGCTAACTATGGCTACACCCTC.

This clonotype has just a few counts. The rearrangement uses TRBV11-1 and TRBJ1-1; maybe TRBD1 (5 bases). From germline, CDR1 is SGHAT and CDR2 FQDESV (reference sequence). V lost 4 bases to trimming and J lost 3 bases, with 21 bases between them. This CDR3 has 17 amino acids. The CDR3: CASSSREGLYRDTEAFF. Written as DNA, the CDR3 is TGTGCCAGCAGCTCCAGGGAGGGGTTGTATCGGGACACTGAAGCTTTCTTT.

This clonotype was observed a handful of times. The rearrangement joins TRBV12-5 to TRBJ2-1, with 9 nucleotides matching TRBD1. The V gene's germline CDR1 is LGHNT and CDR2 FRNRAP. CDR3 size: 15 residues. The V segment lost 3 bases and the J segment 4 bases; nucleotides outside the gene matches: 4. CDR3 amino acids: CASGLGGTGYNEQFF. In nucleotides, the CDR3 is TGTGCTAGTGGTTTAGGGGGGACAGGGTACAATGAGCAGTTCTTC. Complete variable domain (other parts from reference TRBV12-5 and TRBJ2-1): DARVTQTPRHKVTEMGQEVTMRCQPILGHNTVFWYRQTMMQGLELLAYFRNRAPLDDSGMPKDRFSAEMPDATLATLKIQPSEPRDSAVYFCASGLGGTGYNEQFFGPGTRLTVL.

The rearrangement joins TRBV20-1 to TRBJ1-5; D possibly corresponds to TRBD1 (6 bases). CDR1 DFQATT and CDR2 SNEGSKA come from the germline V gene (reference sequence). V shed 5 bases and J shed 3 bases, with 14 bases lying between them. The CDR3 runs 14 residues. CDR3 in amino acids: CSARRGRYNQPQHF. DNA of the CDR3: TGCAGTGCTCGGAGGGGGAGATACAATCAGCCCCAGCATTTT.

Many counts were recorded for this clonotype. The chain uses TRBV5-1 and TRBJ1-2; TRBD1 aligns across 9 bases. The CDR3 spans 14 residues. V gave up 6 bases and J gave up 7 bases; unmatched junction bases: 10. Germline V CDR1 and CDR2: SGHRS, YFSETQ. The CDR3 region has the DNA TGCGCCAGCAACCCTGAAACAGGGGGCGGTGGCTACACCTTC. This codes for CASNPETGGGGYTF.

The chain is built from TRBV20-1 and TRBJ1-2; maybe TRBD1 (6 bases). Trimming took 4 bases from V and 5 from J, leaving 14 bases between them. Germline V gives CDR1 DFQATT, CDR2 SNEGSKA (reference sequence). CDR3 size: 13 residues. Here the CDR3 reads CSATGAGTYGYTF. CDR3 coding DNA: TGCAGTGCTACGGGGGCAGGGACTTATGGCTACACCTTC.

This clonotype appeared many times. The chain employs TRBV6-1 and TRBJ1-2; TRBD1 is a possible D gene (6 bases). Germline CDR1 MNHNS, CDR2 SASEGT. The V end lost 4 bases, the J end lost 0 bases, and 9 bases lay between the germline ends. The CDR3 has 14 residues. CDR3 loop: CASSAGQSNYGYTF. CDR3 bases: TGTGCCAGCAGTGCTGGACAGTCTAACTATGGCTACACCTTC.

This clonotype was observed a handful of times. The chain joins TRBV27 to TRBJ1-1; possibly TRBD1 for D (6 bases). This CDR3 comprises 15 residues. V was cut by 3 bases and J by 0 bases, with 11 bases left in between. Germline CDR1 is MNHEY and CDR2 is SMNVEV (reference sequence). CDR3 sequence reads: CASSFSGQMNTEAFF. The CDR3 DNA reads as TGTGCCAGCAGTTTTTCCGGACAGATGAACACTGAAGCTTTCTTT.

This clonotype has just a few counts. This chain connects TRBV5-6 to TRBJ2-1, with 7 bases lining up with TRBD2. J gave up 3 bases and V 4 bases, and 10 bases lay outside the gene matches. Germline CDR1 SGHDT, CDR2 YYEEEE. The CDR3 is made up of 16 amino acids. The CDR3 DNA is TGTGCCAGCAGCCCAGGAACGACTAGCATCTACAATGAGCAGTTCTTC. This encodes CASSPGTTSIYNEQFF.

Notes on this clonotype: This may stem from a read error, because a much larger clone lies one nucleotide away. The CDR3 here is CIATSSGNTIYF. For the CDR3, the DNA is TGCATTGCGACGAGCTCTGGAAACACCATATATTTT. V is TRBV20-1 and J is TRBJ1-3, with unresolved D. Per the germline V gene, CDR1 is DFQATT and CDR2 is SNEGSKA (reference sequence). The CDR3 sequence is 12 residues long.

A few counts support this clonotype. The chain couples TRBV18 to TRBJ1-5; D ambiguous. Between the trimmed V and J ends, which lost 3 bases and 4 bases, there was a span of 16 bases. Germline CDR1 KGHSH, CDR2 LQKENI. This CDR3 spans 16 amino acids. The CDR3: CASSPNPRTLNQPQHF. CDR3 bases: TGTGCCAGCTCACCTAACCCGCGGACTCTAAATCAGCCCCAGCATTTT. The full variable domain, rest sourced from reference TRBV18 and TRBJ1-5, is NAGVMQNPRHLVRRRGQEARLRCSPMKGHSHVYWYRQLPEEGLKFMVYLQKENIIDESGMPKERFSAEFPKEGPSILRIQQVVRGDSAAYFCASSPNPRTLNQPQHFGDGTRLSIL.

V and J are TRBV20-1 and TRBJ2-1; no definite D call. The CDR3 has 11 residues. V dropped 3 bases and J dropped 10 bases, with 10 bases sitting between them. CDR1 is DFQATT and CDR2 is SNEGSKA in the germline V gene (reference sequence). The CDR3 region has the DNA TGCAGTGCTAGTGTCCGAGTCGAGCAGTTCTTC. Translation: CSASVRVEQFF.

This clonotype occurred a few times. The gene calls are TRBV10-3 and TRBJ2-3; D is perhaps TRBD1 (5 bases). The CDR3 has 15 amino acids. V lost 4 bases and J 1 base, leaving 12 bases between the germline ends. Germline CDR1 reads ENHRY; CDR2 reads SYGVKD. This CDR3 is CAISAAGSRTDTQYF. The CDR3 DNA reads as TGTGCCATCAGTGCGGCAGGGTCCCGCACAGATACGCAGTATTTT.

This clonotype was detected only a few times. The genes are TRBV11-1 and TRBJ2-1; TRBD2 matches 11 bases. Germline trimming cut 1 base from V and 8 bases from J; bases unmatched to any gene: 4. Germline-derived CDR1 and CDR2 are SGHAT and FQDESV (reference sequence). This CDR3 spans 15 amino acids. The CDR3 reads CASSLVAGGPYEQFF. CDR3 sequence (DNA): TGTGCCAGCAGCTTAGTAGCGGGGGGGCCGTATGAGCAGTTCTTC.

The CDR3 loop reads CASSTRVLNTGELFF. The CDR3 DNA reads as TGTGCCAGCAGTACCAGGGTATTAAACACCGGGGAGCTGTTTTTT. The rearrangement links TRBV25-1 to TRBJ2-2; possible D gene TRBD1, 5 bases. Trimming stripped 5 bases from V and 2 bases from J, with 12 bases between. Germline V gene data show CDR1 as MGHDK and CDR2 as SYGVNS. CDR3 length: 15 amino acids.

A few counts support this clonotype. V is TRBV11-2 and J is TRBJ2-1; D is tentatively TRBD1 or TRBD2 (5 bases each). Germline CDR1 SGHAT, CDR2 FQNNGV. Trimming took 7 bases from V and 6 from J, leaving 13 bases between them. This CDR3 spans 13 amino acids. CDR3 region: CASTSGQGNEQFF. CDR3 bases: TGTGCCAGCACCTCGGGGCAGGGCAATGAGCAGTTCTTC.